This T cell receptor (beta chain) was recorded in a study of beta chain features in type 1 diabetes. Broader study findings: Diminished insertions and augmented deletions at VDJ junctions characterized type 1 diabetes patients. Over-representation of high TCR-expressing cells was a possible consequence of cDNA sequencing. Moderate yet significant TCRB CDR3 shortening was seen in Type 1 diabetes patients in all four CD4+ subsets.

This clone was seen only a few times. What it recognizes is unknown. The CDR3 has 14 amino acids. V trimming: 10 bases; J trimming: 4 bases; junction bases outside the gene matches: 6. Germline values: CDR1 ENHRY, CDR2 SYGVKD. Reverse transcription of all isolated RNA meant that expressed TCRB transcripts were sequenced. The method was immunoSEQ multiplex PCR; TCRdb's version includes in-frame clones alone and lacks a portion of them. The sample has hundreds of thousands of clones; around 14% are singletons. This TCR was sampled from a woman aged 40 to 50 in good health. Sequencing was carried out using naive CD4+ T cells from blood. The chain recombines TRBV10-3 with TRBJ2-1; 11 nucleotides match TRBD2. The CDR3 DNA is TGTGCCACCATTAGCGGGGGGGGATACAATGAGCAGTTCTTC. Translating gives CATISGGGYNEQFF.